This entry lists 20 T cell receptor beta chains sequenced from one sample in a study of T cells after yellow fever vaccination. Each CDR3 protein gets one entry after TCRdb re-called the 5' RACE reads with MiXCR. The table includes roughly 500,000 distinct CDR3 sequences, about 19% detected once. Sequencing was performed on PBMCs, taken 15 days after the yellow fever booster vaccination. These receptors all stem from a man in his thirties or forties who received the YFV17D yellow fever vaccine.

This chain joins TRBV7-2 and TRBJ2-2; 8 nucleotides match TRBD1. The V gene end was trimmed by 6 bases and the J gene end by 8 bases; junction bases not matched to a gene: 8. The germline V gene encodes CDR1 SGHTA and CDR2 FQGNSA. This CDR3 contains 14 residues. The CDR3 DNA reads TGTGCCAGCAGAGGACAGGGCGGAATGGGGGAGCTGTTTTTT. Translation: CASRGQGGMGELFF.

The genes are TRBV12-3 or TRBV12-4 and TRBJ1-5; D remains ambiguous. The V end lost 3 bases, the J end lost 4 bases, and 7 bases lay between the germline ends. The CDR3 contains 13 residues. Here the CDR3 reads CASSFTGNQPQHF. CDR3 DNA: TGTGCCAGCAGTTTTACTGGTAATCAGCCCCAGCATTTT.

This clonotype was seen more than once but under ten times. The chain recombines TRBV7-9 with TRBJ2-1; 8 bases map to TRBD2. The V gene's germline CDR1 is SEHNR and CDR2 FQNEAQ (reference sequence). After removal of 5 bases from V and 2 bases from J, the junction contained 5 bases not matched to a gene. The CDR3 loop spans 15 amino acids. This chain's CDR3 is CASSPPGLAYNEQFF. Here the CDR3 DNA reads TGTGCCAGCAGCCCTCCGGGACTAGCCTACAATGAGCAGTTCTTC.

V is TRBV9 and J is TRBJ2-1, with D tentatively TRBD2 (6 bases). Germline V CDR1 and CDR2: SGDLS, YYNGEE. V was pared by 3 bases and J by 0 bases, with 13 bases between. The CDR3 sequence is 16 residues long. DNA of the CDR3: TGTGCCAGCAGCGCCGCGAGCGGGTACTCCTACAATGAGCAGTTCTTC. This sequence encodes CASSAASGYSYNEQFF. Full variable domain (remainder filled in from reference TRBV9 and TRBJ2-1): DSGVTQTPKHLITATGQRVTLRCSPRSGDLSVYWYQQSLDQGLQFLIQYYNGEERAKGNILERFSAQQFPDLHSELNLSSLELGDSALYFCASSAASGYSYNEQFFGPGTRLTVL.

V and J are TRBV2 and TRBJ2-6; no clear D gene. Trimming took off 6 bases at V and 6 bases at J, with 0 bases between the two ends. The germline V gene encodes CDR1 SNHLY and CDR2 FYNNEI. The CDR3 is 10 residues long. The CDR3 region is CASRANVLTF. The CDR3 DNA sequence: TGTGCCAGCAGGGCCAACGTCCTGACTTTC. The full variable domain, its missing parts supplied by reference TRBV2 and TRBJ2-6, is EPEVTQTPSHQVTQMGQEVILRCVPISNHLYFYWYRQILGQKVEFLVSFYNNEISEKSEIFDDQFSVERPDGSNFTLKIRSTKLEDSAMYFCASRANVLTFGAGSRLTVL.

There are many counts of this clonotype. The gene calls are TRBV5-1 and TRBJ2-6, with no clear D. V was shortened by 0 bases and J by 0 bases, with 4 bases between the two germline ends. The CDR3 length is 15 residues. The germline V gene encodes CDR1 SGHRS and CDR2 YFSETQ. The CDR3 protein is CASSLVSSGANVLTF. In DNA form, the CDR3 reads TGCGCCAGCAGCTTGGTTTCCTCTGGGGCCAACGTCCTGACTTTC.

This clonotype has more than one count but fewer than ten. The CDR3 nucleotides read TGTGCCAGCAAGGGGGCGGGAGAGAATGAAAAACTGTTTTTT. Translated, it gives CASKGAGENEKLFF. The chain combines TRBV6-1 with TRBJ1-4; 7 bases align to TRBD1. CDR3 length: 14 amino acids. Germline CDR1 and CDR2: MNHNS and SASEGT. Unmatched junction bases numbered 7, after V lost 7 bases and J lost 5 bases.

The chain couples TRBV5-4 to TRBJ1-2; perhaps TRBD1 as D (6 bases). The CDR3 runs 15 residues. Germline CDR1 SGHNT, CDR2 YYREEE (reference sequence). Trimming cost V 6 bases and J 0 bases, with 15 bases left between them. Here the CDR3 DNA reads TGTGCCAGCACGACAGGACGCAATACTAACTATGGCTACACCTTC. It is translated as CASTTGRNTNYGYTF.

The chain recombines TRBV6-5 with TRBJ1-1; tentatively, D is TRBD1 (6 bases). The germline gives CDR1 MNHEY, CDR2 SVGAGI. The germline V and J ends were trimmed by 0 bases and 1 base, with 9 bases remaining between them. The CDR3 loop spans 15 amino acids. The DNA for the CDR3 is TGTGCCAGCAGTTACTCAGTGGGGGCGAACACTGAAGCTTTCTTT. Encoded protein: CASSYSVGANTEAFF.

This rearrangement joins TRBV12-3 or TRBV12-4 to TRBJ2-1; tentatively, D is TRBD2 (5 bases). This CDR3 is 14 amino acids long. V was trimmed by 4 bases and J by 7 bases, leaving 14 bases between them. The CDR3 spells CASSSNGLLNEQFF. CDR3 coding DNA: TGTGCCAGCAGTTCAAACGGACTCCTAAATGAGCAGTTCTTC.

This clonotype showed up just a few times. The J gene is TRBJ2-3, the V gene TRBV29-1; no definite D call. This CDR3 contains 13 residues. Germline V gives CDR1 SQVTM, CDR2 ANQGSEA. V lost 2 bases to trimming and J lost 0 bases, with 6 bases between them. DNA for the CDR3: TGCAGCGTTGAACTTGGAAGCACAGATACGCAGTATTTT. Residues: CSVELGSTDTQYF.

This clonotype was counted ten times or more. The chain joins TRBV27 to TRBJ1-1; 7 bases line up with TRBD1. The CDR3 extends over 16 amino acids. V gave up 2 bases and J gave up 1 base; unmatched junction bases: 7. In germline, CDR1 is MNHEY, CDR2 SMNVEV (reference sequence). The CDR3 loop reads CASSLKTGFSNTEAFF. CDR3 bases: TGTGCCAGCAGTTTAAAGACAGGGTTTTCGAACACTGAAGCTTTCTTT.

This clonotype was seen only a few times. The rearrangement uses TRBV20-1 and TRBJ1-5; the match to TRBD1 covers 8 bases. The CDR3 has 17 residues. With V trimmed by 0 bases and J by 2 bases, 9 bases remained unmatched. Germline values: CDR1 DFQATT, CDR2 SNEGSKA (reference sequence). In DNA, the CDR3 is TGCAGTGCTAGAGATCTTCCAGGGGGCGTTGGCAATCAGCCCCAGCATTTT. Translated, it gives CSARDLPGGVGNQPQHF.

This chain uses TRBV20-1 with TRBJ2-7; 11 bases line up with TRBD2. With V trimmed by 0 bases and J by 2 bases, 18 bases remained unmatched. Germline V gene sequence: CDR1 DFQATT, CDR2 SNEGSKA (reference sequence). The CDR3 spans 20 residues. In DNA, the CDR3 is TGCAGTGCTAGAGATCTGGTCCGGACTAGCGGGTCCACGATTACCTACGAGCAGTACTTC. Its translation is CSARDLVRTSGSTITYEQYF.

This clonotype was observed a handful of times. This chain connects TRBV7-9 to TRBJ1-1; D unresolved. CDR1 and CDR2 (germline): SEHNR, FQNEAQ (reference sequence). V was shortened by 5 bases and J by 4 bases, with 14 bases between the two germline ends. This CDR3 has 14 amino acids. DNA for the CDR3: TGTGCCAGCAGCCCCTGGGCCCCGAGCACTGAAGCTTTCTTT. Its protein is CASSPWAPSTEAFF.

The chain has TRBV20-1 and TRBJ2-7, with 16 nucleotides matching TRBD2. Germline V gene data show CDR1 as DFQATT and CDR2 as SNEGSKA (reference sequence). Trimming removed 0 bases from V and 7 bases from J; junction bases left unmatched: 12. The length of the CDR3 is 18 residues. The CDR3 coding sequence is TGCAGTGCTAGAGATTTGGGACAGGGGACTAGCGGGAGGGTTGAGCAGTACTTC. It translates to CSARDLGQGTSGRVEQYF.

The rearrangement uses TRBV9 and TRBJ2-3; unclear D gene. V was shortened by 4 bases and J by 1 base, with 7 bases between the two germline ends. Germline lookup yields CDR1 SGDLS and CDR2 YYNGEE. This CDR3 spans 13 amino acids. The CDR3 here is CASSMTGTDTQYF. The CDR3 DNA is TGTGCCAGCAGCATGACGGGCACAGATACGCAGTATTTT.

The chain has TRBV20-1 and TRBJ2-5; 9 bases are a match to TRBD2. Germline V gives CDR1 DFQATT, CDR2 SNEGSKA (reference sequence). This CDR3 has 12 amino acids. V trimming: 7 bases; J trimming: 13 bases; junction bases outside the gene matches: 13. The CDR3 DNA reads TGCAGTGGCGGGGGGGCCCATACCACGCGGTACTTC. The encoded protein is CSGGGAHTTRYF.

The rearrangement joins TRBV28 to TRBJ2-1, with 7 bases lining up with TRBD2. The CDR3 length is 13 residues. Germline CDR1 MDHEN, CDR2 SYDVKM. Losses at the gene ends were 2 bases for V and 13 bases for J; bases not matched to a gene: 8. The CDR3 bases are TGTGCCAGCAGTTTAGCAGCGGGGATTACCCAGTTCTTC. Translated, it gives CASSLAAGITQFF.

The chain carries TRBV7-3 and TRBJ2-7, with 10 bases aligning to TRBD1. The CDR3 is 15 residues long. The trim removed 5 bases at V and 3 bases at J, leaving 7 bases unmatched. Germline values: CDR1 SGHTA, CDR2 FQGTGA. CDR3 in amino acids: CASSATGTGDYEQYF. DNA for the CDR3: TGTGCCAGCAGCGCGACCGGGACAGGGGACTACGAGCAGTACTTC.